This T cell receptor beta chain was profiled in a study of beta chain features in type 1 diabetes. Findings and limits, study-wide: Comparison showed that naive, central memory and Treg TCRB repertoires appeared more similar among patients than among healthy donors. Shorter TCRB CDR3s, moderately but significantly so, marked every one of the four CD4+ subsets in Type 1 diabetes patients.

This clone was seen a handful of times. Antigen specificity is unknown. Every bit of the isolated RNA underwent reverse transcription, so sequencing read expressed TCRB transcripts. Measured with immunoSEQ multiplex PCR; TCRdb has only the in-frame clones, and not every one. The sample lists some 370,000 clones, roughly 9.8% occurring once. V was shortened by 0 bases and J by 5 bases, with 8 bases between the two germline ends. Per germline, CDR1 LGHNA and CDR2 YSLEER. The CDR3 loop spans 15 amino acids. The TCR comes from a man aged 30 to 39 with type 1 diabetes. Sequencing was carried out using central memory CD4+ T cells from blood. The chain uses TRBV4-3 and TRBJ1-6; D possibly corresponds to TRBD1 (5 bases). This CDR3 is CASSQDVRDNSPLHF. The CDR3 coding sequence is TGCGCCAGCAGCCAAGATGTCAGGGATAATTCACCCCTCCACTTT.